The 16 T cell receptor beta chains in this list originate from one sample, sequenced in a study of T cell responses to AZD1222 COVID-19 vaccine. Some clones are missing from TCRdb's copy, which holds only in-frame ones; the method was immunoSEQ multiplex PCR. The sample shows fewer than 140,000 clones, about nine tenths of them seen only once. Sequenced material: peripheral blood, taken 28 days after the second AZD1222 dose. The receptor set was obtained from an adult who received the AZD1222 COVID-19 vaccine.

The rearrangement uses TRBV9 and TRBJ1-1, with D possibly matching TRBD1 (5 bases). CDR3 length: 15 amino acids. Germline CDR1 and CDR2: SGDLS and YYNGEE. Trimming removed 0 bases from V and 1 base from J, with 10 bases in between. The CDR3 region is CASSVVGARNTEAFF. The CDR3 region has the DNA TGTGCCAGCAGCGTAGTCGGGGCCCGGAACACTGAAGCTTTCTTT.

This clone was seen only once. The chain combines TRBV10-3 with TRBJ1-1, with 9 nucleotides matching TRBD1. CDR1 and CDR2 (germline): ENHRY, SYGVKD. V dropped 3 bases and J dropped 6; count of bases not matched to a gene: 5. The CDR3 is made up of 14 amino acids. The CDR3 is CAISERGQGAEAFF. CDR3 coding DNA: TGTGCCATCAGTGAAAGGGGACAGGGAGCTGAAGCTTTCTTT.

This CDR3 is CASSQPHPRTDFYGYTF. The DNA for the CDR3 is TGCGCCAGCAGCCAGCCCCATCCTCGGACGGATTTTTATGGCTACACCTTC. The chain employs TRBV4-1 and TRBJ1-2; D is undetermined. V shed 3 bases and J shed 5 bases, with 22 bases lying between them. Germline V gene sequence: CDR1 MGHRA, CDR2 YSYEKL. This CDR3 comprises 17 residues.

The gene calls are TRBV5-1 and TRBJ2-7; 10 bases agree with TRBD1. This CDR3 region has 17 residues. Unmatched junction bases numbered 11, after V lost 2 bases and J lost 3 bases. Germline V gene lookup returns CDR1 SGHRS and CDR2 YFSETQ. The CDR3 is CASSFDRGQVPDYEQYF. The CDR3 DNA is TGCGCCAGCAGCTTCGACAGGGGGCAGGTTCCGGACTACGAGCAGTACTTC.

The chain joins TRBV5-5 to TRBJ1-5; 10 bases agree with TRBD1. Germline CDR1 reads SGHKS; CDR2 reads YYEKEE (reference sequence). This CDR3 is built from 17 residues. J gave up 6 bases and V 3 bases, and 12 bases lay outside the gene matches. CDR3 amino acids: CASSWAMGQGIAQPQHF. CDR3 DNA sequence: TGTGCCAGCAGCTGGGCTATGGGACAGGGGATTGCTCAGCCCCAGCATTTT.

The rearrangement joins TRBV18 to TRBJ2-1; 8 nucleotides line up with TRBD1. V lost 1 base and J lost 4; bases outside the gene matches: 6. Germline V gene lookup returns CDR1 KGHSH and CDR2 LQKENI. This CDR3 has 16 residues. CDR3 DNA sequence: TGTGCCAGCTCACCACGGGGACAGGTGGGTTACAATGAGCAGTTCTTC. The encoded protein is CASSPRGQVGYNEQFF.

The rearrangement joins TRBV5-1 to TRBJ1-1; D possibly corresponds to TRBD1 (6 bases). Trimming cost V 7 bases and J 4 bases, with 23 bases left between them. Germline V gives CDR1 SGHRS, CDR2 YFSETQ. The CDR3 is made up of 16 amino acids. The CDR3 loop is CASSLSGTGGGTEAFF. The CDR3 DNA reads as TGCGCCAGCTCCCTCTCGGGGACGGGAGGGGGCACTGAAGCTTTCTTT.

DNA for the CDR3: TGTGCCAGCAGTTACGGGGGGGCTGGAAACACCATATATTTT. As protein: CASSYGGAGNTIYF. This chain joins TRBV6-5 and TRBJ1-3, with D tentatively TRBD1 (5 bases). The length of the CDR3 is 14 residues. Germline V gene lookup returns CDR1 MNHEY and CDR2 SVGAGI. Trimming took off 2 bases at V and 2 bases at J, with 7 bases between the two ends.

The chain couples TRBV30 to TRBJ1-2; 7 bases line up with TRBD1. This CDR3 is 13 amino acids long. CDR1 is GTSNPN and CDR2 is SVGIG in the germline V gene (reference sequence). V shed 1 base, J shed 4 bases, and the junction held 3 bases outside the gene matches. The chain's CDR3 is CAWSGGTVYGYTF. The CDR3 DNA reads TGTGCCTGGAGTGGAGGGACAGTCTATGGCTACACCTTC.

This clone is medium-sized. The chain links TRBV7-8 to TRBJ1-1; 8 bases line up with TRBD1. Per germline, CDR1 SGHVS and CDR2 FQNEAQ. CDR3 length: 15 amino acids. With 5 bases clipped from V and 4 bases from J, the junction kept 9 bases outside the gene matches. CDR3 sequence reads: CASSPWTGSVTEAFF. The CDR3 nucleotides read TGTGCCAGCAGCCCCTGGACAGGGTCTGTCACTGAAGCTTTCTTT.

This clone appeared a single time. This chain uses TRBV18 with TRBJ1-3, with D possibly matching TRBD1 (6 bases). The ends were cut back, 3 bases at V and 5 bases at J, with 8 bases in the middle. There are 13 residues in the CDR3. The germline V gene encodes CDR1 KGHSH and CDR2 LQKENI. The CDR3 nucleotides are TGTGCCAGCTCACCTACAGGGAGAAACACCATATATTTT. Encoded protein: CASSPTGRNTIYF. Based on the CDR3 plus reference TRBV18 and TRBJ1-3, the full variable domain is NAGVMQNPRHLVRRRGQEARLRCSPMKGHSHVYWYRQLPEEGLKFMVYLQKENIIDESGMPKERFSAEFPKEGPSILRIQQVVRGDSAAYFCASSPTGRNTIYFGEGSWLTVV.

The rearrangement links TRBV28 to TRBJ2-7; possibly TRBD1 for D (5 bases). The germline V gene has CDR1 MDHEN and CDR2 SYDVKM. The ends were cut back, 4 bases at V and 5 bases at J, with 15 bases in the middle. The CDR3 consists of 14 residues. Here the CDR3 reads CASSSGGARDEQYF. The CDR3 DNA reads as TGTGCCAGCAGTTCTGGTGGGGCGCGAGACGAGCAGTACTTC.

The gene calls are TRBV19 and TRBJ1-1, with 7 nucleotides matching TRBD1. Germline assignment: CDR1 LNHDA and CDR2 SQIVND (reference sequence). This CDR3 has 14 residues. Losses at the gene ends were 5 bases for V and 8 bases for J; bases not matched to a gene: 11. The CDR3 loop reads CASSPTGRRREAFF. The CDR3, as DNA: TGTGCCAGTAGTCCGACAGGGCGGCGCCGGGAAGCTTTCTTT.

The J gene is TRBJ1-3, the V gene TRBV9; possibly TRBD1 for D (6 bases). The germline V gene has CDR1 SGDLS and CDR2 YYNGEE. Trimming took off 0 bases at V and 8 bases at J, with 18 bases between the two ends. This CDR3 has 16 amino acids. This CDR3 is CASSVDRGPSWDTIYF. The CDR3 DNA reads as TGTGCCAGCAGCGTAGATCGGGGGCCCTCTTGGGACACCATATATTTT.

J is TRBJ1-4 and V is TRBV9; 10 nucleotides agree with TRBD1. The CDR3 is made up of 19 amino acids. Unmatched junction bases numbered 20, after V lost 5 bases and J lost 7 bases. Germline V gene data show CDR1 as SGDLS and CDR2 as YYNGEE. CDR3 in amino acids: CASSPDPGQGLLVGEKLFF. DNA for the CDR3: TGTGCCAGCAGTCCCGACCCGGGACAGGGGTTGCTTGTGGGTGAAAAACTGTTTTTT.

This chain links TRBV27 with TRBJ2-7, with D possibly TRBD2 on 5 matching bases. Looked up from germline, CDR1 is MNHEY and CDR2 is SMNVEV (reference sequence). V was shortened by 4 bases and J by 1 base, with 8 bases between the two germline ends. The CDR3 is 13 amino acids. The CDR3 sequence is CASSSGMSYEQYF. CDR3 in DNA: TGTGCCAGCAGTTCCGGGATGTCCTACGAGCAGTACTTC.